This T cell receptor beta chain was captured by sequencing in a study of T cell responses to AZD1222 COVID-19 vaccine. On this clone: Its antigen remains unidentified.

Trimming cost V 4 bases and J 3 bases, with 19 bases left between them. CDR3 length: 17 residues. The germline V gene has CDR1 SGHRS and CDR2 YFSETQ. TCRdb's copy holds only in-frame clones and misses some; the assay was immunoSEQ multiplex PCR. The data show under 200,000 clones, around nine tenths seen once. Whole-study results and caveats: It should be noted that donors were predominantly white British and more often female, and clonal diversity was possibly underestimated. Spike-wide vaccine-associated CD4 TCRs dominated at 160-218 and 743-854.

The sample in question was peripheral blood, obtained 28 days after the second dose of the MenACWY control vaccine. The genes are TRBV5-1 and TRBJ1-4; D ambiguous. This TCR was recovered from an adult who received the MenACWY meningococcal vaccine as a control. The CDR3 coding sequence is TGCGCCAGCAGCCCCGGGAGGACCCCCAGCGCTAATGAAAAACTGTTTTTT. Residues: CASSPGRTPSANEKLFF.